These 20 T cell receptor beta chains share one sample of origin, sequenced in a study of blood T cell repertoires in COVID-19. Assay used: immunoSEQ multiplex PCR; TCRdb lists only in-frame clones, some missing. The sample shows 97,000 or so clones, over 75% of them seen only once. Specimen: peripheral blood. The receptors originated from a man aged 60-69 years with acute or convalescent COVID-19.

The chain is built from TRBV29-1 and TRBJ2-3, with 9 bases that match TRBD1. Germline V gives CDR1 SQVTM, CDR2 ANQGSEA. The CDR3 is made up of 12 amino acids. Trimming at V came to 4 bases and at J to 5 bases, leaving 1 base not matched to a gene. The CDR3 nucleotides read TGCAGCGTTGGGACAGGGGAAGATACGCAGTATTTT. This translates into CSVGTGEDTQYF.

For this clone: In the same sample, other DNA sequences code for this CDR3. The chain combines TRBV6-5 with TRBJ1-2; maybe TRBD1 (5 bases). CDR1 and CDR2 from the germline V gene are MNHEY and SVGAGI. The CDR3 runs to 11 residues. Trimming shortened V by 6 bases and J by 7 bases, and 9 bases separated the two germline ends. CDR3: CASSQGGGYTF. The CDR3, as DNA: TGTGCCAGCAGCCAGGGTGGTGGCTACACCTTC.

A single count supports this clone. The chain is built from TRBV15 and TRBJ2-3; D might be TRBD1 (6 bases). This CDR3 region has 16 residues. The V gene's germline CDR1 is LNHNV and CDR2 YYDKDF (reference sequence). V lost 7 bases to trimming and J lost 6 bases, with 23 bases between them. CDR3 sequence: CATKAGQRGHSDTQYF. CDR3 in DNA: TGTGCCACCAAGGCAGGTCAAAGGGGACACAGTGATACGCAGTATTTT.

The chain couples TRBV19 to TRBJ2-2; weak D call: TRBD1 (6 bases). The CDR3 extends over 17 amino acids. Trimming pared 6 bases from V and 2 bases from J, leaving 19 bases between. Per germline, CDR1 LNHDA and CDR2 SQIVND (reference sequence). The CDR3 reads CASRIKPGHLNTGELFF. The CDR3 region has the DNA TGTGCCAGTAGAATCAAACCGGGACACCTAAACACCGGGGAGCTGTTTTTT.

The chain uses TRBV5-1 and TRBJ2-1, with D maybe TRBD1 (5 bases). The germline V and J ends were trimmed by 0 bases and 8 bases, with 9 bases remaining between them. This CDR3 contains 13 residues. Germline values: CDR1 SGHRS, CDR2 YFSETQ. Here the CDR3 reads CASSLDRPDEQFF. The CDR3 DNA sequence: TGCGCCAGCAGCTTGGACAGGCCGGATGAGCAGTTCTTC.

The chain joins TRBV27 to TRBJ1-1, with TRBD1 matching 8 bases. CDR3 size: 18 residues. Germline V gives CDR1 MNHEY, CDR2 SMNVEV (reference sequence). V lost 2 bases and J lost 4; bases outside the gene matches: 15. In DNA form, the CDR3 reads TGTGCCAGCAGTTTAAAGTGGGCAGGGGGCGCAGCCGGCACTGAAGCTTTCTTT. Encoded protein: CASSLKWAGGAAGTEAFF.

This clone was observed once. The V call is TRBV25-1, the J call TRBJ2-1; a weak D match, TRBD1 (5 bases). The CDR3 is 14 amino acids. Trimming stripped 10 bases from V and 0 bases from J, with 13 bases between. CDR1 MGHDK and CDR2 SYGVNS come from the germline V gene. CDR3 region: CATSPQGSYNEQFF. Written as DNA, the CDR3 is TGTGCCACATCCCCCCAGGGCTCCTACAATGAGCAGTTCTTC.

This clone was seen a handful of times. The CDR3 loop is CSVEAGSTDTQYF. Written as DNA, the CDR3 is TGCAGCGTTGAAGCGGGAAGCACAGATACGCAGTATTTT. This sequence joins TRBV29-1 and TRBJ2-3, with D maybe TRBD2 (5 bases). This CDR3 has 13 amino acids. Trimming left V 1 base short and J 0 bases short, with 5 bases between. Germline CDR1 SQVTM, CDR2 ANQGSEA.

The rearrangement uses TRBV7-6 and TRBJ1-5; a weak D match, TRBD1 (6 bases). V was shortened by 1 base and J by 7 bases, with 17 bases between the two germline ends. The length of the CDR3 is 16 residues. CDR1 SGHVS and CDR2 FNYEAQ come from the germline V gene. CDR3 region: CASSLEAGAVDQPQHF. CDR3 in DNA: TGTGCCAGCAGCTTAGAAGCAGGGGCAGTTGACCAGCCCCAGCATTTT.

The chain is built from TRBV27 and TRBJ1-4, with a weak D call TRBD1 (5 bases). This CDR3 comprises 15 residues. V lost 6 bases and J lost 4, with 15 bases in between. Germline V gene lookup returns CDR1 MNHEY and CDR2 SMNVEV (reference sequence). The CDR3 nucleotides read TGTGCCAGCAGAGGGAAGGCAGGGAATAATGAAAAACTGTTTTTT. This gives the protein CASRGKAGNNEKLFF.

This clone was seen just once. The chain combines TRBV3-1 (or the pseudogene TRBV3-2) with TRBJ2-2; perhaps TRBD1 as D (6 bases). The CDR3 length is 14 residues. V lost 4 bases to trimming and J lost 9 bases, with 15 bases between them. Germline lookup yields CDR1 LGHDT and CDR2 YNNKEL (reference sequence). This CDR3 reads CASSPQGTFRELFF. The CDR3 nucleotides are TGTGCCAGCAGCCCACAGGGAACCTTTAGGGAGCTGTTTTTT.

This clone was counted a few times. The chain recombines TRBV29-1 with TRBJ1-1; a possible D gene is TRBD1 (6 bases). The CDR3 loop spans 12 amino acids. The germline V and J ends were trimmed by 0 bases and 10 bases, with 12 bases remaining between them. Germline assignment: CDR1 SQVTM and CDR2 ANQGSEA. This chain's CDR3 is CSVEEGARGAFF. The CDR3 bases are TGCAGCGTTGAAGAGGGGGCTCGGGGAGCTTTCTTT.

V is TRBV11-3 and J is TRBJ2-3; 10 bases are a match to TRBD2. CDR3 length: 16 amino acids. Looked up from germline, CDR1 is SGHNT and CDR2 is YENEEA. The V and J ends lost 4 bases and 5 bases, in that order; junction bases with no gene match: 9. CDR3: CASSSKSGGARDTQYF. The DNA for the CDR3 is TGTGCCAGCAGCTCTAAAAGCGGGGGGGCACGAGATACGCAGTATTTT.

A single count supports this clone. The chain joins TRBV9 to TRBJ1-2; 9 bases line up with TRBD1. The CDR3 sequence is 14 residues long. CDR1 SGDLS and CDR2 YYNGEE come from the germline V gene. J gave up 6 bases and V 3 bases, and 6 bases lay outside the gene matches. The DNA for the CDR3 is TGTGCCAGCAGCGCAGGACAGGGGTGGAATGGCTACACCTTC. Translated: CASSAGQGWNGYTF.

The chain links TRBV11-2 to TRBJ2-6, with D possibly being TRBD1 (5 bases). Germline CDR1 reads SGHAT; CDR2 reads FQNNGV. V lost 7 bases and J 2 bases, leaving 15 bases between the germline ends. The CDR3 consists of 16 residues. The CDR3 DNA reads TGTGCCAGCATCCAACCCGGACAACCTGGGGCCAACGTCCTGACTTTC. Translating gives CASIQPGQPGANVLTF. Filled out from reference TRBV11-2 and TRBJ2-6, the complete variable domain reads EAGVAQSPRYKIIEKRQSVAFWCNPISGHATLYWYQQILGQGPKLLIQFQNNGVVDDSQLPKDRFSAERLKGVDSTLKIQPAKLEDSAVYLCASIQPGQPGANVLTFGAGSRLTVL.

The chain is built from TRBV5-1 and TRBJ2-5; 8 positions agree with TRBD1. Germline-derived CDR1 and CDR2 are SGHRS and YFSETQ. The CDR3 is 14 amino acids. Losses at the gene ends were 0 bases for V and 4 bases for J; bases not matched to a gene: 2. The CDR3 DNA reads as TGCGCCAGCAGCTTGGCAGGGGGCGGAGAGACCCAGTACTTC. It codes for CASSLAGGGETQYF.

This chain links TRBV25-1 with TRBJ1-1, with 7 positions matching TRBD1. Germline V gene lookup returns CDR1 MGHDK and CDR2 SYGVNS. V dropped 3 bases and J dropped 1; count of bases not matched to a gene: 5. CDR3 length: 15 amino acids. DNA of the CDR3: TGTGCCAGCAGTGATTCCGGGACAGCGAACACTGAAGCTTTCTTT. Translation: CASSDSGTANTEAFF.

The rearrangement uses TRBV7-8 and TRBJ1-2, with 7 bases aligning to TRBD1. Germline-derived CDR1 and CDR2 are SGHVS and FQNEAQ. This CDR3 comprises 17 residues. Losses at the gene ends were 4 bases for V and 8 bases for J; bases not matched to a gene: 19. The CDR3 protein is CASSSRQSDRAPAGYTF. The CDR3, as DNA: TGTGCCAGCAGCTCCCGACAAAGCGACAGGGCCCCCGCGGGCTACACCTTC.

The V and J genes are TRBV7-2 and TRBJ1-6; no reliable D call. Looked up from germline, CDR1 is SGHTA and CDR2 is FQGNSA. V was pared by 5 bases and J by 9 bases, with 11 bases between. There are 13 residues in the CDR3. CDR3 DNA sequence: TGTGCCAGCAGCCCCCGTGTCCCTTCACCCCTCCACTTT. Translating it yields CASSPRVPSPLHF.

The chain carries TRBV2 and TRBJ1-6; TRBD1 agrees at 11 bases. The junction had 4 bases not matched to a gene; V was cut back by 7 bases and J by 5 bases. The germline gives CDR1 SNHLY, CDR2 FYNNEI. This CDR3 region has 15 residues. The CDR3 nucleotides are TGTGCCAGCATCAAGGACAGGGGGCATAATTCACCCCTCCACTTT. Translated, it gives CASIKDRGHNSPLHF.